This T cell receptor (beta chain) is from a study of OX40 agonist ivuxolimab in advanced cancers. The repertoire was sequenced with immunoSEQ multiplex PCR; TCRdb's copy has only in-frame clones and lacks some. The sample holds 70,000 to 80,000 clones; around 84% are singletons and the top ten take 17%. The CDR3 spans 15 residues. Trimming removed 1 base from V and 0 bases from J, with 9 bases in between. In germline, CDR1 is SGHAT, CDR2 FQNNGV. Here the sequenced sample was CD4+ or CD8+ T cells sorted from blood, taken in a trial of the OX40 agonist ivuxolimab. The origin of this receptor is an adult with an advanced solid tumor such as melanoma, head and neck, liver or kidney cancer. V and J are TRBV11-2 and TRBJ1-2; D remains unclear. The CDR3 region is CASSLGGSANYGYTF. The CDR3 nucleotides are TGTGCCAGCAGCTTAGGAGGGAGTGCTAACTATGGCTACACCTTC. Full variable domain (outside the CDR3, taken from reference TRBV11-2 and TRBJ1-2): EAGVAQSPRYKIIEKRQSVAFWCNPISGHATLYWYQQILGQGPKLLIQFQNNGVVDDSQLPKDRFSAERLKGVDSTLKIQPAKLEDSAVYLCASSLGGSANYGYTFGSGTRLTVV.